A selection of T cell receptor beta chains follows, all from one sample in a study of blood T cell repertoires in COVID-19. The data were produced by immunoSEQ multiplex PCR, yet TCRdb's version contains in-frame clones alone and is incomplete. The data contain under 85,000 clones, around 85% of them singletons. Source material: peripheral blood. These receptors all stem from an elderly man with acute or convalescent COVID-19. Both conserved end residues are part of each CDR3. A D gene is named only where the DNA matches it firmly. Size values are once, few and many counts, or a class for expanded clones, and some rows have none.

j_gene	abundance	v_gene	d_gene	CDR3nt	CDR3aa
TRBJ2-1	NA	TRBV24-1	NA	TGTGCCACCCAACCCCCGGGGGCCTACAATGAGCAGTTCTTC	CATQPPGAYNEQFF
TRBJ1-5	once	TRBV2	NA	TGTGCCAGCAGACCCGACATAAATCAGCCCCAGCATTTT	CASRPDINQPQHF
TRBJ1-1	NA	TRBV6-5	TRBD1	TGTGCCAGCAGTTACAATCGGCTGGGACAGGGGGCGGAAGCTTTCTTT	CASSYNRLGQGAEAFF
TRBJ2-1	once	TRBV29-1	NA	TGCAGCGACGGACTGGCGGCCAATGAGCAGTTCTTC	CSDGLAANEQFF
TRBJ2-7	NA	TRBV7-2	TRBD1	TGTGCCAGCAGCCCCGGACAGGGAGCCGCGGTTTACGAGCAGTACTTC	CASSPGQGAAVYEQYF
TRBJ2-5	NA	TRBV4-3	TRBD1	TGCGCCAGCAGCCGTTCCAGGGGGCGCGGAGAGACCCAGTACTTC	CASSRSRGRGETQYF
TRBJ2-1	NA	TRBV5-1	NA	TGCGCCAGCAGCTTGGGCCAGGGAATAGTTATCAGTGAGCAGTTCTTC	CASSLGQGIVISEQFF
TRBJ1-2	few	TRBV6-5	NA	TGTGCCAGCAGTTACTCGAGGCAGGGTGGCTATGGCTACACCTTC	CASSYSRQGGYGYTF
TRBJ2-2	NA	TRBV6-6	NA	TGTGCCAGCAGTTACCCGGGGAGAACCGGGGAGCTGTTTTTT	CASSYPGRTGELFF
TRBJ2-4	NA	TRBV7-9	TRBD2	TGTGCCAGCAGCAGATGGACTAGCGGGGAGGGGGGCTTAGCCAAAAACATTCAGTACTTC	CASSRWTSGEGGLAKNIQYF
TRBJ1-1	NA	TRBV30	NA	TGTGCCTGGACAGGGGCTGTTGAAGCTTTCTTT	CAWTGAVEAFF
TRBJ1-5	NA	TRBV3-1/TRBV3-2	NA	TGTGCCAGCAGCCAAGACACAAGCAATCAGCCCCAGCATTTT	CASSQDTSNQPQHF
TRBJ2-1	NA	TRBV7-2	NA	TGTGCCACCACAAGCAGGGGCACCTACAATGAGCAGTTCTTC	CATTSRGTYNEQFF